A selection of T cell receptor beta chains follows, all from one sample in a study of T cells in Graves' hyperthyroidism and ophthalmopathy. TCRdb ran MiXCR on the multiplex PCR reads and lists one entry per CDR3 protein. This sample has under 650,000 distinct CDR3 sequences, with about a sixth found just once. The sample consisted of blood. The source of these receptors is a woman aged 25 to 45 with Graves' hyperthyroidism. The CDR3 runs from the conserved cysteine through the conserved F or W. The order of the fields is D gene, J gene, V gene, clone size, CDR3 DNA, CDR3 protein. D genes are given only for firm matches. The size entry is marked missing in some rows and otherwise reads once, few, many or a size class.

>-|TRBJ2-5|TRBV20-1|many
TGCAGTGCTAGCGGGAGCCGTCAAGAGACCCAGTACTTC
CSASGSRQETQYF
>TRBD1|TRBJ1-2|TRBV28|many
TGTGCCACCAGGACAGGTGACTATGGCTACACCTTC
CATRTGDYGYTF
>-|TRBJ2-5|TRBV28|many
TGTGCCAGCAGTTTATCCAGGTTGAGGGAGACCCAGTACTTC
CASSLSRLRETQYF
>TRBD2|TRBJ2-7|TRBV6-2/TRBV6-3|-
TGTGCCAGCAAAATCAGCGCAAGGGACTATGACGAGCAGTACTTC
CASKISARDYDEQYF
>TRBD2|TRBJ2-1|TRBV2|-
TGTGCCAGCAGGAGCCTCATTAGCGGGACCTCCTACAATGAGCAGTCCTTC
CASRSLISGTSYNEQSF
>-|TRBJ2-1|TRBV10-3|-
TGTGCCATCAGTGAGTCGAGAGTTGGACTCGACAGCTACAATGAGCAGTTCTTC
CAISESRVGLDSYNEQFF
>-|TRBJ1-1|TRBV25-1|-
TGTGCCAGTCAGGAGACAGCGAACACTGAAGCTTTCTTT
CASQETANTEAFF
>-|TRBJ1-2|TRBV5-1|many
TGCGCCAGCAGCTTGGAAGGGAGTTATGGCTACACCTTC
CASSLEGSYGYTF
>TRBD2|TRBJ2-1|TRBV11-2|many
TGTGCCAGCACCCGAGCGGGAGGACCTAATGAGCAGTTCTTC
CASTRAGGPNEQFF
>TRBD1|TRBJ1-5|TRBV19|many
TGTGCCAGTTCAGGGGGACTACCTAGCAATCAGCCCCAGCATTTT
CASSGGLPSNQPQHF
>-|TRBJ2-1|TRBV12-3/TRBV12-4|few
TGTGCCAGCAGTTGGTCCCACAATGAGCAGTTCTTC
CASSWSHNEQFF
>TRBD1|TRBJ2-7|TRBV5-1|many
TGCGCCAGCAGCAGTAACCTAGGGACAGGGACCCTCTACGAGCAGTACTTC
CASSSNLGTGTLYEQYF
>TRBD2|TRBJ2-1|TRBV5-1|many
TGCGCCAGCAGCTTCACTAGCGGGAGTCCCTCCTACAATGAGCAGTTCTTC
CASSFTSGSPSYNEQFF
>-|TRBJ2-7|TRBV10-3|few
TGTGCCATCAGTGAAAGCGGGCCCTCCTCCTACGAGCAGTACTTC
CAISESGPSSYEQYF
>-|TRBJ1-5|TRBV19|-
TGTGCCAGTAGTATAGGGGCAGGGGTCAGCGCAGCCCAGCATTTT
CASSIGAGVSAAQHF
>-|TRBJ2-7|TRBV7-2|many
TGTGCCAGCAGCTTAGCTAGCGTCTACGAGCAGTACTTC
CASSLASVYEQYF
>-|TRBJ1-1|TRBV28|few
TGTGCCAGCAGTGGAATAGGGGGGAACACTGAAGCTTTCTTT
CASSGIGGNTEAFF
>TRBD2|TRBJ2-3|TRBV20-1|many
TGCAGTGCTAGGGGACTAGCGGGAGGGTTTACAGATACGCAGTATTTT
CSARGLAGGFTDTQYF
>TRBD2|TRBJ2-7|TRBV20-1|few
TGCAGTGCTAAGGGACTAGCGGGAGGCCCTTTCTACGAGCAGTACTTC
CSAKGLAGGPFYEQYF
>-|TRBJ2-6|TRBV12-3/TRBV12-4|-
TGTGCCAGCAGTTTTTTTTCTGGGGCCAACGTCCTGACTTTC
CASSFFSGANVLTF
>TRBD2|TRBJ2-1|TRBV7-2|many
TGTGCCAGCAGAAGCGGGAGCGCTCCGAATGAGCAGTTCTTC
CASRSGSAPNEQFF
>-|TRBJ2-5|TRBV10-3|many
TGTGCCATTGGAGACCCACAGGAGACCCAGTACTTC
CAIGDPQETQYF
>-|TRBJ1-1|TRBV29-1|many
TGCAGCGTTGTAGGGTCTCCTGAAGCTTTCTTT
CSVVGSPEAFF
>-|TRBJ2-5|TRBV20-1|few
TGCAGTGCTAGAGATCTCGGGCAGGGACCTAAAGAGACCCAGTACTTC
CSARDLGQGPKETQYF
>TRBD1|TRBJ2-2|TRBV7-9|-
TGTGCCAGCAGCTTACCGACAGGGGTGAACACCGGGGAGCTGTTTTTT
CASSLPTGVNTGELFF
>-|TRBJ2-2|TRBV2|many
TGTGCCAGCAGTGACCAGGGGTTAGATACCGGGGAGCTGTTTTTT
CASSDQGLDTGELFF
>-|TRBJ2-3|TRBV12-3/TRBV12-4|many
TGTGCCAGCAGTTTTGAGGACTTCACAGATACGCAGTATTTT
CASSFEDFTDTQYF
>-|TRBJ2-5|TRBV11-2|many
TGTGCCAGCAGCTTAGGACTCTTTGAAGAGACCCAGTACTTC
CASSLGLFEETQYF
>-|TRBJ2-7|TRBV9|few
TGTGCCAGCAGCGTAGGGGGGGCCCCCTACGAGCAGTACTTC
CASSVGGAPYEQYF
>-|TRBJ1-4|TRBV12-3/TRBV12-4|few
TGTGCCAGCAGTTTAATTGCGAATGAAAAACTGTTTTTT
CASSLIANEKLFF
>TRBD2|TRBJ2-7|TRBV20-1|many
TGCAGTGCTGGACTAGCGGGAGGGGTCTCCTACGAGCAGTACTTC
CSAGLAGGVSYEQYF
>TRBD2|TRBJ2-1|TRBV5-1|many
TGCGCCAGCAGATTCGTAACTAGCGGGAGGAATGAGCAGTTCTTC
CASRFVTSGRNEQFF
>-|TRBJ1-2|TRBV7-2|-
TGTGCCAGCAGCTTTACAGACGGACCCTATGGCTACACCTTC
CASSFTDGPYGYTF
>-|TRBJ2-3|TRBV7-9|few
TGTGCCAGCAGCTTATCACCTAGAGATACGCAGTATTTT
CASSLSPRDTQYF
>-|TRBJ1-5|TRBV12-3/TRBV12-4|few
TGTGCCAGCAGTTCTACAAGGGCCCAGCCCCAGCATTTT
CASSSTRAQPQHF
>-|TRBJ2-7|TRBV27|many
TGTGCCAGCAGTTTCGGGGGCCACGAGCAGTACTTC
CASSFGGHEQYF
>TRBD1|TRBJ2-1|TRBV19|-
TGTGCCAGTAGCAAGGGACAGGGTGACAATGAGCAGTTCTTC
CASSKGQGDNEQFF
>-|TRBJ1-1|TRBV19|many
TGTGCCAGTAAGACAACGGGAGACACTGAAGCTTTCTTT
CASKTTGDTEAFF
>-|TRBJ2-5|TRBV15|few
TGTGCCACCAGCAGAGATGAACGCGGGACCCAGTACTTC
CATSRDERGTQYF
>TRBD1|TRBJ1-1|TRBV7-8|many
TGTGCCAGCAGCTTACGGCAGGGACAGCGAGTCCCTGAAGCTTTCTTT
CASSLRQGQRVPEAFF
>-|TRBJ2-7|TRBV11-2|-
TGTGCCAGCAGCTTAGTTAGATTAGCGGATGCTACCTACGAGCAGTACTTC
CASSLVRLADATYEQYF
>-|TRBJ1-2|TRBV6-1|many
TGTGCCAGCAGTGAAGATCAGTTACACTATGGCTACACCTTC
CASSEDQLHYGYTF
>TRBD2|TRBJ2-7|TRBV12-3/TRBV12-4|many
TGTGCCAGCAGACCCGGGAGGATCGGGGAGCAGTACTTC
CASRPGRIGEQYF